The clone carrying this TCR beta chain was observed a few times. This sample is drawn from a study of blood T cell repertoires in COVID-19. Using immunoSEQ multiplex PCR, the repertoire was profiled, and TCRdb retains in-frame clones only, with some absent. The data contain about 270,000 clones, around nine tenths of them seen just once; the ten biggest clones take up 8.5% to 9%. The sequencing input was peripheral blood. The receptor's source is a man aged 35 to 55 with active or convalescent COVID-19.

Written as DNA, the CDR3 is TGTGCCAGCAGCTCACAGGGTGTAGGCTCACCCCTCCACTTT. Its protein product is CASSSQGVGSPLHF. The V and J genes are TRBV6-6 and TRBJ1-6, with TRBD1 as a possible D gene (6 bases). Germline CDR1 reads MNHNY; CDR2 reads SVGAGI (reference sequence). V was pared by 6 bases and J by 10 bases, with 16 bases between. This CDR3 spans 14 amino acids.